Below, 30 T cell receptor beta chains from the same sample are listed, as sequenced in a study of OX40 agonist ivuxolimab in advanced cancers. Preparation of the library involved the immunoSEQ multiplex PCR assay. The table comes from immuneACCESS by way of TCRdb, which keeps in-frame sequences with V and J called. Part of the clones is missing from these tables; in studies checked, under half for an unresolved V gene and the rest for unknown reasons. Across this sample there are some 10,000 clones, with around 80% seen only once. About a fifth of the sample goes to the ten largest clones. Sequencing was performed on CD4+ or CD8+ T cells sorted from blood, taken in a trial of the OX40 agonist ivuxolimab. These receptors all come from an adult with an advanced solid tumor such as melanoma, head and neck, liver or kidney cancer.

The J gene is TRBJ2-2, the V gene TRBV5-6; 11 bases align to TRBD2. CDR1 SGHDT and CDR2 YYEEEE come from the germline V gene. V shed 2 bases and J 8 bases; nucleotides not matched to a gene: 8. The CDR3 loop spans 16 amino acids. The CDR3 nucleotides are TGTGCCAGCAGCTTCGAACTAGCGGGGGTTACAGGGGAGCTGTTTTTT. Translating it yields CASSFELAGVTGELFF. The full variable domain, completed using reference TRBV5-6 and TRBJ2-2, is DAGVTQSPTHLIKTRGQQVTLRCSPKSGHDTVSWYQQALGQGPQFIFQYYEEEERQRGNFPDRFSGHQFPNYSSELNVNALLLGDSALYLCASSFELAGVTGELFFGEGSRLTVL.

The chain recombines TRBV2 with TRBJ2-7; D might be TRBD1 or TRBD2, each matching 6 bases. The V and J ends lost 6 bases and 7 bases respectively, with 19 bases between them. Germline CDR1 and CDR2: SNHLY and FYNNEI. The CDR3 consists of 14 residues. The CDR3 loop reads CASREQGGVEEQYF. The CDR3 coding sequence is TGTGCCAGCAGAGAACAGGGAGGTGTAGAGGAGCAGTACTTC.

The chain combines TRBV7-9 with TRBJ1-6; maybe TRBD1 (5 bases). Germline V CDR1 and CDR2: SEHNR, FQNEAQ (reference sequence). V was clipped by 4 bases and J by 6 bases, with 16 bases between them. The CDR3 runs to 16 residues. DNA of the CDR3: TGTGCCAGCAGCTCCGCTCAGGGTCCAATTAATTCACCCCTCCACTTT. Translating it yields CASSSAQGPINSPLHF.

CDR3 sequence (DNA): TGTGCCAGCAGGCTCAGGGGCCCAAGGACTGAAGCTTTCTTT. Residues: CASRLRGPRTEAFF. The V call is TRBV6-4, the J call TRBJ1-1, with D perhaps matching TRBD1 (6 bases). The germline V and J ends were trimmed by 6 bases and 5 bases, with 16 bases remaining between them. Germline CDR1 is MRHNA and CDR2 is SNTAGT. The CDR3 has 14 residues.

CDR3 amino acids: CASSIRQAPYEQYF. The CDR3 DNA follows: TGTGCCAGTAGTATAAGACAGGCACCCTACGAGCAGTACTTC. This chain links TRBV19 with TRBJ2-7; TRBD1 might be the D (6 bases). The CDR3 is 14 residues long. V dropped 2 bases and J dropped 2 bases, with 10 bases sitting between them. CDR1 and CDR2 (germline): LNHDA, SQIVND (reference sequence).

The chain joins TRBV19 to TRBJ2-2; 7 nucleotides align to TRBD1. This CDR3 comprises 15 residues. Germline V CDR1 and CDR2: LNHDA, SQIVND (reference sequence). Germline trimming cut 2 bases from V and 0 bases from J; bases unmatched to any gene: 0. CDR3 region: CASSIQGANTGELFF. The CDR3, as DNA: TGTGCCAGTAGTATACAGGGGGCGAACACCGGGGAGCTGTTTTTT.

This clone was counted a few times. This sequence joins TRBV4-3 and TRBJ1-6, with D possibly being TRBD1 (5 bases). V lost 2 bases to trimming and J lost 10 bases, with 12 bases between them. The CDR3 covers 14 residues. Germline CDR1 is LGHNA and CDR2 is YSLEER. The chain's CDR3 is CASSQREGLSPLHF. The DNA of the CDR3 is TGCGCCAGCAGCCAAAGAGAGGGGCTCTCACCCCTCCACTTT.

The chain has TRBV29-1 and TRBJ2-1; D uncertain. CDR1 and CDR2 (germline): SQVTM, ANQGSEA. CDR3 size: 14 residues. V was trimmed by 4 bases and J by 1 base, leaving 11 bases between them. In DNA, the CDR3 is TGCAGCGTTGTAGGTCCATTGTCCTACAATGAGCAGTTCTTC. Its protein is CSVVGPLSYNEQFF.

The chain joins TRBV7-3 to TRBJ2-5, with 7 nucleotides matching TRBD2. This CDR3 contains 15 residues. The trim removed 5 bases at V and 5 bases at J, leaving 11 bases unmatched. CDR1 is SGHTA, CDR2 FQGTGA, per germline. Here the CDR3 reads CASSQRAGMRETQYF. For the CDR3, the DNA is TGTGCCAGCAGCCAAAGAGCGGGGATGCGGGAGACCCAGTACTTC.

The count of this clone is one. The chain joins TRBV7-9 to TRBJ2-2; D remains ambiguous. Germline-derived CDR1 and CDR2 are SEHNR and FQNEAQ (reference sequence). V shed 3 bases and J shed 6 bases, with 5 bases lying between them. This CDR3 contains 12 residues. CDR3 sequence (DNA): TGTGCCAGCAGCTTGTGGGCCGGGGAGCTGTTTTTT. Translation: CASSLWAGELFF.

The rearrangement links TRBV7-9 to TRBJ1-3; D call uncertain. Germline V CDR1 and CDR2: SEHNR, FQNEAQ (reference sequence). The CDR3 is 17 residues long. The V gene lost 0 bases and the J gene lost 4 bases, with 16 bases spanning the gap. CDR3 DNA sequence: TGTGCCAGCAGCTTAGCGCTCCGGGGTCAGCGGGGAAACACCATATATTTT. It translates to CASSLALRGQRGNTIYF.

As to this clone: Its ends do not fully match the called genes, so a read error is possible. This chain uses TRBV5-4 with TRBJ2-7; tentative D call: TRBD1 (6 bases). The CDR3 sequence is 12 residues long. Germline V CDR1 and CDR2: SGHNT, YYREEE (reference sequence). The CDR3 protein is CVSSPDRNEQYF. DNA for the CDR3: TGTGTCAGCAGCCCAGACAGGAATGAGCAGTACTTC.

This clone was detected a few times. This chain uses TRBV7-8 with TRBJ2-5; the D gene could be TRBD1 or TRBD2 (6 bases each). This CDR3 spans 14 amino acids. Germline loops: CDR1 SGHVS, CDR2 FQNEAQ. Between the trimmed V and J ends, which lost 3 bases and 3 bases, there was a span of 11 bases. The CDR3 region has the DNA TGTGCCAGCAGCTTTACAGGGACTGAAGAGACCCAGTACTTC. Translated, it gives CASSFTGTEETQYF.

This clone was seen only once. The chain carries TRBV6-5 and TRBJ2-7; D gene uncertain. V lost 0 bases and J 3 bases, leaving 6 bases between the germline ends. Germline V CDR1 and CDR2: MNHEY, SVGAGI. CDR3 length: 13 amino acids. CDR3 residues: CASSYSNIYEQYF. The DNA of the CDR3 is TGTGCCAGCAGTTACTCGAATATCTACGAGCAGTACTTC.

The V call is TRBV4-1, the J call TRBJ1-5; D remains ambiguous. Germline CDR1 MGHRA, CDR2 YSYEKL. Trimming removed 0 bases at V and 4 bases at J, with 13 bases between. This CDR3 comprises 16 residues. The DNA for the CDR3 is TGCGCCAGCAGCCAAGAGGAGGGTTTTGGGAATCAGCCCCAGCATTTT. It translates to CASSQEEGFGNQPQHF.

The J gene is TRBJ1-2, the V gene TRBV27, with 9 bases matching TRBD1. The germline V gene has CDR1 MNHEY and CDR2 SMNVEV (reference sequence). Losses at the gene ends were 7 bases for V and 5 bases for J; bases not matched to a gene: 11. This CDR3 has 15 amino acids. The CDR3 sequence: CASTLTTGGSYGYTF. Here the CDR3 DNA reads TGTGCCAGCACTCTAACGACAGGGGGAAGTTATGGCTACACCTTC.

The chain carries TRBV6-4 and TRBJ1-1, with D unclear. The germline V gene has CDR1 MRHNA and CDR2 SNTAGT. The V gene lost 5 bases and the J gene lost 1 base, with 8 bases spanning the gap. The CDR3 consists of 13 residues. CDR3 sequence reads: CASSPQENTEAFF. CDR3 in DNA: TGTGCCAGCAGTCCTCAGGAGAACACTGAAGCTTTCTTT.

V gene TRBV9 combines with J gene TRBJ2-5, with D uncertain. Germline CDR1 reads SGDLS; CDR2 reads YYNGEE. Trimming stripped 0 bases from V and 3 bases from J, with 9 bases between. This CDR3 comprises 14 residues. The CDR3 spells CASSVGSLEETQYF. CDR3 nucleotide sequence: TGTGCCAGCAGCGTAGGGAGTCTCGAAGAGACCCAGTACTTC. Filled out from reference TRBV9 and TRBJ2-5, the complete variable domain reads DSGVTQTPKHLITATGQRVTLRCSPRSGDLSVYWYQQSLDQGLQFLIQYYNGEERAKGNILERFSAQQFPDLHSELNLSSLELGDSALYFCASSVGSLEETQYFGPGTRLLVL.

DNA of the CDR3: TGTGCCAGCAGCCCCCGCCGAACCGGGGAGCTGTTTTTT. Its translation: CASSPRRTGELFF. The rearrangement joins TRBV9 to TRBJ2-2, with D hard to call. Per germline, CDR1 SGDLS and CDR2 YYNGEE. Trimming took 4 bases from V and 5 from J, leaving 9 bases between them. The CDR3 is 13 amino acids.

This clone was seen more than once but under ten times. Mismatch with germline at one junction end may stem from a read error. The J gene is TRBJ2-7, the V gene TRBV7-7; a weak D match, TRBD1 (5 bases). This CDR3 comprises 15 residues. The germline V gene encodes CDR1 SSHAT and CDR2 FNYEAQ (reference sequence). CDR3 in DNA: TGTGCTAGCAGCTTAGGGGCAGACCCAGGGTACGAGCAGTACTTC. This translates into CASSLGADPGYEQYF.

J is TRBJ1-1 and V is TRBV18; perhaps TRBD1 as D (6 bases). Deletions cut 7 bases from V and 7 bases from J, with 19 bases between. Germline loops: CDR1 KGHSH, CDR2 LQKENI. The CDR3 spans 14 residues. CDR3 residues: CASYPMPGQNEAFF. Here the CDR3 DNA reads TGTGCCAGCTACCCAATGCCCGGACAGAATGAAGCTTTCTTT.

The V gene is TRBV4-1, the J gene TRBJ1-1; tentatively, D is TRBD1 (6 bases). In germline, CDR1 is MGHRA, CDR2 YSYEKL. V shed 4 bases and J shed 4 bases, with 7 bases lying between them. The CDR3 covers 12 residues. In DNA, the CDR3 is TGCGCCAGCAGCCGAGGGGGCACTGAAGCTTTCTTT. This encodes CASSRGGTEAFF.

The J gene is TRBJ2-7, the V gene TRBV21-1; no DNA check was done on the table's D call, TRBD2. TRBV21-1 is flagged as a pseudogene. CDR3 length equals 16 residues. The CDR3 here is CASSQRGGLHFYEQYF. The CDR3 DNA sequence: TGTGCCAGCAGCCAAAGGGGGGGCCTACACTTCTACGAGCAGTACTTC.

The rearrangement joins TRBV14 to TRBJ2-7, with no clear D. The CDR3 is 18 residues long. Germline V gene lookup returns CDR1 SGHDN and CDR2 FVKESK. The ends were cut back, 1 base at V and 0 bases at J, with 19 bases in the middle. The CDR3 nucleotides are TGTGCCAGCAGCCAAGTTGCAGGTTGGGGATCGCGCTCCTACGAGCAGTACTTC. Its protein is CASSQVAGWGSRSYEQYF.

The rearrangement joins TRBV7-6 to TRBJ2-2; 7 bases align to TRBD1. With V trimmed by 8 bases and J by 7 bases, 10 bases remained unmatched. Germline loops: CDR1 SGHVS, CDR2 FNYEAQ. This CDR3 is built from 14 residues. The CDR3 DNA is TGTGCCAGCGGCCCTTTACAGGGGAACGGGGAGCTGTTTTTT. Translation: CASGPLQGNGELFF.

The V gene is TRBV7-2, the J gene TRBJ1-2; TRBD1 is a possible D gene (5 bases). Germline V gene data show CDR1 as SGHTA and CDR2 as FQGNSA. The V end lost 5 bases, the J end lost 12 bases, and 16 bases lay between the germline ends. CDR3 length: 12 residues. The CDR3 coding sequence is TGTGCCAGCAGCCTCAGCTCGGGGGTTAACACCTTC. Amino acid sequence: CASSLSSGVNTF.

DNA for the CDR3: TGTGCCATCAGTGAAAGGGGTAGCGGGGGGTCATACGAGCAGTACTTC. The encoded protein is CAISERGSGGSYEQYF. The V and J genes are TRBV10-3 and TRBJ2-7, with 10 positions matching TRBD2. The CDR3 totals 16 residues. Germline lookup yields CDR1 ENHRY and CDR2 SYGVKD. The V gene end was trimmed by 3 bases and the J gene end by 4 bases; junction bases not matched to a gene: 9.

This clone was seen more than once but under ten times. The rearrangement uses TRBV6-1 and TRBJ2-3; weak D call: TRBD2 (5 bases). This CDR3 is built from 12 residues. Trimming left V 3 bases short and J 10 bases short, with 11 bases between. The V gene's germline CDR1 is MNHNS and CDR2 SASEGT. CDR3 loop: CASSDSGMPQYF. CDR3 nucleotides: TGTGCCAGCAGTGATTCGGGGATGCCGCAGTATTTT.

This clone was found once. The chain uses TRBV7-3 and TRBJ2-1, with no clear D. Germline lookup yields CDR1 SGHTA and CDR2 FQGTGA. The CDR3 is 14 amino acids. The ends were cut back, 4 bases at V and 4 bases at J, with 11 bases in the middle. The CDR3 loop reads CASSSTGRYNEQFF. The CDR3 bases are TGTGCCAGCAGCTCCACTGGACGGTACAATGAGCAGTTCTTC. The full variable domain, with the rest looked up from reference TRBV7-3 and TRBJ2-1, is GAGVSQTPSNKVTEKGKYVELRCDPISGHTALYWYRQSLGQGPEFLIYFQGTGAADDSGLPNDRFFAVRPEGSVSTLKIQRTERGDSAVYLCASSSTGRYNEQFFGPGTRLTVL.

The V and J genes are TRBV7-2 and TRBJ2-7; perhaps TRBD1 as D (5 bases). CDR3 length: 15 amino acids. The V end lost 2 bases, the J end lost 5 bases, and 16 bases lay between the germline ends. Germline CDR1 is SGHTA and CDR2 is FQGNSA. The CDR3 here is CASSLSGRATNEQYF. DNA of the CDR3: TGTGCCAGCAGCTTAAGTGGCAGGGCAACGAACGAGCAGTACTTC.